The T cell receptor (beta chain) described here comes from a study of CD8+ T cells in alopecia areata. Overall study context: By percentage of affected scalp area, the severity of treated patients was scored. General study findings and limits: A large proportion of expanded lesional clones were detected persisting in scalp and blood during tofacitinib. Only a single nonresponder existed, so baseline CD8+ expansion links stay unclear.

Sequencing used cDNA as its template, made by extracting RNA and reverse transcribing it. Assay: immunoSEQ multiplex PCR; the TCRdb copy retains only in-frame clones and omits some. Among more than 130,000 clones listed, 82% were seen once. Treatment: oral pan-JAK inhibitor, 5-10 mg twice daily. From PBMCs, CD4+ and CD8+ T cells were sorted. Germline CDR1 reads MNHEY; CDR2 reads SMNVEV (reference sequence). The CDR3 has 14 amino acids. With 3 bases clipped from V and 9 bases from J, the junction kept 8 bases outside the gene matches. This clone was counted once. The antigen is not known. This chain uses TRBV27 with TRBJ2-1, with TRBD1 matching over 7 bases. The sample here was CD8+ T cells sorted from blood, taken at week 4, from a patient treated with tofacitinib. The sequence derives from a human donor with alopecia areata. CDR3 DNA: TGTGCCAGCAGTTTGGGAACAGGGGTAGGTGAGCAGTTCTTC. Protein product: CASSLGTGVGEQFF.